One sample yielded the 4 T cell receptor beta chains listed below, sequenced in a study of blood T cell repertoires in COVID-19. Libraries were prepared by immunoSEQ multiplex PCR; TCRdb keeps only in-frame clonotypes and omits some of them. The table lists 190,000 or so clones, more than 70% of them singletons, with more than 3.5% in the top ten. The source material was peripheral blood. These receptors all come from a woman aged 30 to 39 with acute or convalescent COVID-19.

The rearrangement joins TRBV5-5 to TRBJ2-1; a weak D match, TRBD1 (6 bases). This CDR3 comprises 13 residues. The V end was cut by 2 bases, the J end by 6 bases, with 9 bases between. Germline lookup yields CDR1 SGHKS and CDR2 YYEKEE (reference sequence). As DNA, the CDR3 is TGTGCCAGCAGCTTTGACAGGTTCAATGAGCAGTTCTTC. It yields the protein CASSFDRFNEQFF.

This chain links TRBV7-2 with TRBJ1-4; D gene unclear. Germline CDR1 reads SGHTA; CDR2 reads FQGNSA. This CDR3 is built from 15 residues. V shed 5 bases and J shed 2 bases, with 12 bases lying between them. The CDR3 spells CASSQGLRTNEKLFF. The CDR3 DNA reads as TGTGCCAGCAGCCAAGGCCTCAGGACTAATGAAAAACTGTTTTTT.

The chain uses TRBV6-6 and TRBJ2-1; D remains ambiguous. There are 11 residues in the CDR3. Germline V gene lookup returns CDR1 MNHNY and CDR2 SVGAGI (reference sequence). V was pared by 4 bases and J by 8 bases, with 6 bases between. This chain's CDR3 is CASSSRDEQFF. The CDR3 region has the DNA TGTGCCAGCAGTTCTCGGGATGAGCAGTTCTTC.

The chain is built from TRBV28 and TRBJ2-7; D perhaps matches TRBD1 (5 bases). This CDR3 is 13 amino acids long. Trimming removed 6 bases from V and 3 bases from J, with 12 bases in between. From germline, CDR1 is MDHEN and CDR2 SYDVKM. The CDR3 spells CASSRQGHYEQYF. CDR3 coding DNA: TGTGCCAGCAGCCGTCAGGGCCACTACGAGCAGTACTTC.